Detailed here is one T cell receptor (beta chain). The V and J ends lost 0 bases and 14 bases, in that order; junction bases with no gene match: 6. The CDR3 length is 13 residues. Germline loops: CDR1 SGHVS, CDR2 FNYEAQ. The data stem from a study of T cell changes during pregnancy in multiple sclerosis. Repertoires were generated with immunoSEQ multiplex PCR, while TCRdb's copy carries only in-frame clones and drops some. The sample includes roughly 100,000 clones, roughly nine tenths of them seen just once. This sample comprised peripheral blood, obtained before pregnancy. This sequence was found in a female donor with multiple sclerosis, enrolled in a pregnancy study. The rearrangement joins TRBV7-6 to TRBJ2-3; 9 nucleotides align to TRBD1. The CDR3 region has the DNA TGTGCCAGCAGCTTAGCTTCCGGGACAGGGACGTATTTT. Amino acids: CASSLASGTGTYF.